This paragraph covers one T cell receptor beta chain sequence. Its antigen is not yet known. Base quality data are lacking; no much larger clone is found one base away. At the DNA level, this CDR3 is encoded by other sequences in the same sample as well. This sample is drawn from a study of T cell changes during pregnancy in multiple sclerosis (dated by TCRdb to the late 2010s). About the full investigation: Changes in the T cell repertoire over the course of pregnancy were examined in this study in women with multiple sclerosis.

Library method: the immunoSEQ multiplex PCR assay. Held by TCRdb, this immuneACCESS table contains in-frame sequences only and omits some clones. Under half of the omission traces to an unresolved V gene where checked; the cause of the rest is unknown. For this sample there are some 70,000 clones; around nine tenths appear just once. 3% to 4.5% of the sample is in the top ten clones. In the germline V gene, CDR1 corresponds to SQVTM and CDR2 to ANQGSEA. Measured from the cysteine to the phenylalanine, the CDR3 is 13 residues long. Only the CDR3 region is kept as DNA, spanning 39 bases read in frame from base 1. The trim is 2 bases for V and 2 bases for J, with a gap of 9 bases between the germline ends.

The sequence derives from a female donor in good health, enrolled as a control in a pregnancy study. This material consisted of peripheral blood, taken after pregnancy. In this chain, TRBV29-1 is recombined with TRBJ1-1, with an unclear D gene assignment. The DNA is TGCAGCGTTGAAACGCAGTCCAACACTGAAGCTTTCTTT. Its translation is CSVETQSNTEAFF.